This is a list of T cell receptor beta chains from one sample in a study of blood T cell repertoires in COVID-19. The data were produced by immunoSEQ multiplex PCR, yet TCRdb's version contains in-frame clones alone and is incomplete. The sample holds roughly 390,000 clones, 85% seen once. Sequencing was performed on peripheral blood. Receptors originate from a woman under 30 with acute or convalescent COVID-19. Each CDR3 is given with its conserved first and last residue. The order of the fields is V gene, J gene, CDR3 protein.

v_call: TRBV9; j_call: TRBJ2-1; cdr3_aa: CASSLPIGGREDEQFF
v_call: TRBV4-1; j_call: TRBJ2-3; cdr3_aa: CASSQEATNTDTQYF
v_call: TRBV5-5; j_call: TRBJ1-3; cdr3_aa: CASSLGQRERGNTIYF
v_call: TRBV11-2; j_call: TRBJ2-7; cdr3_aa: CASSNGGGPSGEQYF
v_call: TRBV18; j_call: TRBJ1-2; cdr3_aa: CASSPGQSPNYGYTF
v_call: TRBV5-4; j_call: TRBJ2-7; cdr3_aa: CASSPGRESYEQYF
v_call: TRBV6-5; j_call: TRBJ2-7; cdr3_aa: CASSYSAGGWEQYF
v_call: TRBV5-1; j_call: TRBJ2-7; cdr3_aa: CASSPIMTSGYEQYF
v_call: TRBV15; j_call: TRBJ2-2; cdr3_aa: CATSRVATGELFF
v_call: TRBV10-2; j_call: TRBJ2-7; cdr3_aa: CASNDWRAGGDEQYF
v_call: TRBV27; j_call: TRBJ2-1; cdr3_aa: CASSPRGTGTYNEQFF
v_call: TRBV28; j_call: TRBJ2-7; cdr3_aa: CASSLRGLYF
v_call: TRBV27; j_call: TRBJ2-1; cdr3_aa: CASSALGAGEDNEQFF
v_call: TRBV28; j_call: TRBJ2-1; cdr3_aa: CATAGGSTNEQFF
v_call: TRBV2; j_call: TRBJ2-1; cdr3_aa: CASTLRARYLGDEQFF
v_call: TRBV28; j_call: TRBJ1-3; cdr3_aa: CASSETGGGNTIYF
v_call: TRBV28; j_call: TRBJ1-2; cdr3_aa: CASSFPGNNYGYTF
v_call: TRBV5-4; j_call: TRBJ1-1; cdr3_aa: CASSSTANTEAFF
v_call: TRBV28; j_call: TRBJ1-5; cdr3_aa: CASGGTGNQPQHF
v_call: TRBV28; j_call: TRBJ1-3; cdr3_aa: CASLGGGFGNTIYF
v_call: TRBV15; j_call: TRBJ2-7; cdr3_aa: CATSSTTGWEQYF
v_call: TRBV7-7; j_call: TRBJ2-1; cdr3_aa: CASSPKSQGYNEQFF
v_call: TRBV27; j_call: TRBJ1-2; cdr3_aa: CASSRDRLVGYTF